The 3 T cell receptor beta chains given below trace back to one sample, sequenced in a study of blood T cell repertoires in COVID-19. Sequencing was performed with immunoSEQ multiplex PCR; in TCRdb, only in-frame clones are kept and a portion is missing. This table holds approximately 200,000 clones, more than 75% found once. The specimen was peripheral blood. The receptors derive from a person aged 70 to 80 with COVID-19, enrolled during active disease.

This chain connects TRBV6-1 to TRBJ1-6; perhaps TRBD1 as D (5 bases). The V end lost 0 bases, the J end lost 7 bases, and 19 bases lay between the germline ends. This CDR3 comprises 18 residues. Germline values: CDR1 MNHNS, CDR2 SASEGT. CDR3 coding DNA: TGTGCCAGCAGTGAAGCCCCCTCCGTAGGGACTAACAATTCACCCCTCCACTTT. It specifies CASSEAPSVGTNNSPLHF.

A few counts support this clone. The chain's CDR3 is CSASHYLDTQYF. As DNA, the CDR3 is TGCAGTGCTAGTCACTACCTAGATACGCAGTATTTT. The V gene is TRBV20-1, the J gene TRBJ2-3; D not resolved. The CDR3 has 12 residues. Trimming took 3 bases from V and 5 from J, leaving 9 bases between them. Germline-derived CDR1 and CDR2 are DFQATT and SNEGSKA (reference sequence).

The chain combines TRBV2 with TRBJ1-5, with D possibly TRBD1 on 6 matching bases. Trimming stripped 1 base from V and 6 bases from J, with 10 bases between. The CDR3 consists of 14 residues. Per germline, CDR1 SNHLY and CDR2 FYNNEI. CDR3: CASSEGGGGQPQHF. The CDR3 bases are TGTGCCAGCAGTGAAGGTGGGGGCGGTCAGCCCCAGCATTTT.